The 14 T cell receptor beta chains listed next were all sequenced from one sample in a study of blood T cells in healthy people across ages. A second PCR of 7 to 11 cycles used a sample-barcoded 5' primer and a J-beta primer mix. Each CDR3 protein gets one entry after TCRdb re-called the 5' RACE reads with MiXCR. Of approximately 2,000,000 distinct CDR3 sequences listed, roughly two fifths are singletons. The sequenced sample was blood. The origin of the receptors is a human donor in good health.

This rearrangement joins TRBV20-1 to TRBJ2-7; unclear D gene. CDR3 length: 14 residues. Germline V lookup: CDR1 DFQATT, CDR2 SNEGSKA (reference sequence). V dropped 3 bases and J dropped 0 bases, with 12 bases sitting between them. In DNA, the CDR3 is TGCAGTGCTAGTATCGATCGCAACTCCTACGAGCAGTACTTC. Translating gives CSASIDRNSYEQYF.

The sample holds a few counts of this clonotype. The chain is built from TRBV20-1 and TRBJ1-2, with 9 bases matching TRBD1. CDR1 DFQATT and CDR2 SNEGSKA come from the germline V gene (reference sequence). The trim removed 8 bases at V and 5 bases at J, leaving 3 bases unmatched. The CDR3 spans 11 residues. The CDR3 reads CSYRGLYGYTF. In DNA form, the CDR3 reads TGCAGTTACAGGGGGCTTTATGGCTACACCTTC.

The sample holds a few counts of this clonotype. The V and J genes are TRBV9 and TRBJ1-2; 8 nucleotides agree with TRBD1. The CDR3 runs to 16 residues. The V gene end was trimmed by 2 bases and the J gene end by 2 bases; junction bases not matched to a gene: 8. Per germline, CDR1 SGDLS and CDR2 YYNGEE. CDR3 sequence: CASSVAPGGVNYGYTF. The CDR3 DNA is TGTGCCAGCAGCGTCGCCCCAGGGGGCGTCAACTATGGCTACACCTTC.

With regard to this clonotype: At one end the junction does not follow the germline gene, possibly because of a read error. The chain carries TRBV20-1 and TRBJ1-1, with D perhaps matching TRBD1 (5 bases). CDR1 is DFQATT and CDR2 is SNEGSKA in the germline V gene (reference sequence). CDR3 size: 15 residues. CDR3 sequence: CSARGFSGLNTEVFF. The CDR3 DNA is TGCAGTGCTAGGGGGTTCTCGGGACTGAACACTGAAGTTTTCTTT.

This chain joins TRBV3-1 and TRBJ2-7; perhaps TRBD2 as D (5 bases). The CDR3 has 16 residues. Germline V gene data show CDR1 as LGHDT and CDR2 as YNNKEL (reference sequence). V was trimmed by 4 bases and J by 5 bases, leaving 21 bases between them. The chain's CDR3 is CASSRLRTPLRDEQYF. The CDR3 DNA sequence: TGTGCCAGCAGCCGGTTAAGGACTCCCCTTCGCGACGAGCAGTACTTC.

This clonotype was counted between two and nine times. The chain couples TRBV15 to TRBJ1-5, with D possibly matching TRBD1 (6 bases). Trimming stripped 5 bases from V and 10 bases from J, with 15 bases between. This CDR3 contains 13 residues. Per germline, CDR1 LNHNV and CDR2 YYDKDF (reference sequence). CDR3 region: CATSGTGRIPQHF. The DNA for the CDR3 is TGTGCCACCAGCGGAACAGGGAGGATCCCCCAGCATTTT.

This chain links TRBV27 with TRBJ2-3; the D gene is possibly TRBD1 (6 bases). The V and J ends lost 2 bases and 4 bases respectively, with 13 bases between them. The CDR3 covers 15 residues. Germline-derived CDR1 and CDR2 are MNHEY and SMNVEV (reference sequence). CDR3 region: CASSLRGRGPDTQYF. The CDR3 nucleotides read TGTGCCAGCAGTTTAAGGGGCAGGGGTCCAGATACGCAGTATTTT.

The J gene is TRBJ1-5, the V gene TRBV10-3; possible D gene TRBD1, 5 bases. The CDR3 extends over 13 amino acids. The V gene lost 3 bases and the J gene lost 5 bases, with 8 bases spanning the gap. Germline V gene sequence: CDR1 ENHRY, CDR2 SYGVKD. As DNA, the CDR3 is TGTGCCATCAGTGAAGGGGTTTATCAGCCCCAGCATTTT. This gives the protein CAISEGVYQPQHF.

The J gene is TRBJ2-2, the V gene TRBV28; maybe TRBD2 (7 bases). Trimming removed 4 bases at V and 7 bases at J, with 13 bases between. The CDR3 length is 14 residues. Germline V gene sequence: CDR1 MDHEN, CDR2 SYDVKM. The CDR3 sequence: CASSWGGSNGELFF. Here the CDR3 DNA reads TGTGCCAGCAGTTGGGGGGGCTCAAACGGGGAGCTGTTTTTT.

This rearrangement joins TRBV5-1 to TRBJ1-5; TRBD1 matches at 7 bases. The CDR3 extends over 16 amino acids. Germline lookup yields CDR1 SGHRS and CDR2 YFSETQ. V lost 0 bases and J lost 0; bases outside the gene matches: 3. Written as DNA, the CDR3 is TGCGCCAGCAGCTTGGGGGACAGAGATAGCAATCAGCCCCAGCATTTT. Translation gives CASSLGDRDSNQPQHF. The entire variable domain, with the rest obtained from reference TRBV5-1 and TRBJ1-5, is as follows: KAGVTQTPRYLIKTRGQQVTLSCSPISGHRSVSWYQQTPGQGLQFLFEYFSETQRNKGNFPGRFSGRQFSNSRSEMNVSTLELGDSALYLCASSLGDRDSNQPQHFGDGTRLSIL.

The J gene is TRBJ1-2, the V gene TRBV4-1, with 9 bases aligning to TRBD1. V lost 1 base, J lost 8 bases, and 5 bases stayed unmatched. This CDR3 has 14 amino acids. Germline V lookup: CDR1 MGHRA, CDR2 YSYEKL. The CDR3 DNA is TGCGCCAGCAGCCAAGCGGGACAGGGCCGGGGCTACACCTTC. Translated: CASSQAGQGRGYTF.

This chain joins TRBV7-9 and TRBJ2-1; 13 bases fit TRBD2. CDR3 size: 17 residues. From germline, CDR1 is SEHNR and CDR2 FQNEAQ (reference sequence). With V trimmed by 2 bases and J by 7 bases, 8 bases remained unmatched. CDR3 protein: CASSLLTSGGLWNEQFF. In DNA, the CDR3 is TGTGCCAGCAGCTTATTGACTAGCGGGGGGTTGTGGAATGAGCAGTTCTTC.

V gene TRBV12-3 or TRBV12-4 combines with J gene TRBJ2-1; no reliable D call. Trimming stripped 4 bases from V and 6 bases from J, with 13 bases between. CDR3 length: 14 amino acids. CDR3 amino acids: CASSSYRLANEQFF. The DNA for the CDR3 is TGTGCCAGCAGTTCCTACCGACTGGCCAATGAGCAGTTCTTC.

In its sample, this clonotype was seen a few times. The CDR3 reads CASSFAIHSGANVLTF. The CDR3 DNA follows: TGTGCCAGCAGCTTCGCCATACACTCTGGGGCCAACGTCCTGACTTTC. This chain links TRBV11-1 with TRBJ2-6; D gene uncertain. This CDR3 comprises 16 residues. Germline loops: CDR1 SGHAT, CDR2 FQDESV (reference sequence). Deletions cut 3 bases from V and 0 bases from J, with 9 bases between.